This is a list of T cell receptor beta chains from one sample in a study of T-cell reconstitution after alpha-beta-depleted transplantation in children. TCRdb reprocessed the PCR reads with MiXCR, giving one entry per CDR3 protein. The sample has a few hundred thousand distinct CDR3 sequences, approximately 12% seen once. This specimen consisted of PBMCs from the stem cell graft donor, obtained from the stem cell graft. The receptor set was obtained from a human donor who donated a stem cell graft to a child with combined immunodeficiency. CDR3s include the opening cysteine and the closing phenylalanine or tryptophan. The D gene is left open where the match is weak. Where a row states a size, it is once, few, many or the class of an expanded clone; other rows omit it.

>.|TRBD2|TRBJ2-7|TRBV2
CASRGLVPQQYF
TGTGCCAGCAGGGGACTAGTCCCCCAGCAGTACTTC
>many|.|TRBJ2-5|TRBV9
CASSVRVGEETQYF
TGTGCCAGCAGCGTTCGAGTGGGGGAAGAGACCCAGTACTTC
>.|TRBD1|TRBJ1-3|TRBV7-2
CASSLRTGQVSGNTIYF
TGTGCCAGCAGCTTAAGGACAGGACAAGTCTCTGGAAACACCATATATTTT
>many|.|TRBJ1-1|TRBV4-3
CASSQDKGTEAFF
TGCGCCAGCAGCCAGGACAAGGGGACTGAAGCTTTCTTT
>few|.|TRBJ2-5|TRBV28
CASSTTKETQYF
TGTGCCAGCAGTACCACTAAGGAGACCCAGTACTTC
>few|.|TRBJ2-1|TRBV2
CASTFREWSNEQFF
TGTGCCAGCACCTTCAGGGAGTGGAGCAATGAGCAGTTCTTC
>many|.|TRBJ1-4|TRBV29-1
CSVAHRQTNEKLFF
TGCAGCGTCGCGCACAGACAGACTAATGAAAAACTGTTTTTT
>few|.|TRBJ1-1|TRBV5-1
CASSSPEGVSNTEAFF
TGCGCCAGCAGCTCCCCAGAGGGGGTATCGAACACTGAAGCTTTCTTT
>.|.|TRBJ1-5|TRBV12-3/TRBV12-4
CASRPGEGQPQHF
TGTGCCAGCAGGCCAGGGGAGGGTCAGCCCCAGCATTTT
>few|TRBD1|TRBJ2-7|TRBV11-3
CASRTSRQGGHEQYF
TGTGCCAGCAGAACGTCGCGACAGGGGGGCCACGAGCAGTACTTC
>few|.|TRBJ2-3|TRBV27
CASSLSIMWASTDTQYF
TGTGCCAGCAGTTTATCGATAATGTGGGCTAGCACAGATACGCAGTATTTT
>many|.|TRBJ2-3|TRBV21-1
CASRGGTQYF
TGTGCCAGCAGGGGGGGGACGCAGTATTTT
>many|.|TRBJ1-3|TRBV7-2
CASSLSPDGNTIYF
TGTGCCAGCAGCTTATCGCCAGATGGAAACACCATATATTTT
>few|.|TRBJ2-5|TRBV10-3
CAISVRGETQYF
TGTGCCATCAGTGTGAGAGGGGAGACCCAGTACTTC
>many|TRBD2|TRBJ2-1|TRBV20-1
CSARDDLAAPYNEQFF
TGCAGTGCTAGAGACGATCTAGCGGCTCCCTACAATGAGCAGTTCTTC
>.|.|TRBJ2-7|TRBV4-3
CASSQDLARGYEQYF
TGCGCCAGCAGCCAAGATCTTGCGAGGGGTTACGAGCAGTACTTC
>few|.|TRBJ1-5|TRBV4-2
CASSLLGGLNQPQHF
TGTGCCAGCAGCCTCCTGGGGGGGCTTAATCAGCCCCAGCATTTT
>.|TRBD2|TRBJ2-7|TRBV20-1
CSAPKRENYEQYF
TGCAGCGCTCCTAAGCGGGAGAACTACGAGCAGTACTTC
>few|.|TRBJ2-7|TRBV5-1
CASSLTRGREQYF
TGCGCCAGCAGCTTGACGCGGGGGCGCGAGCAGTACTTC
>few|.|TRBJ1-2|TRBV9
CASSDGGFGYTF
TGTGCCAGCAGCGACGGGGGATTTGGCTACACCTTC
>many|.|TRBJ2-1|TRBV10-3
CAISVKDISYNEQFF
TGTGCCATCAGTGTCAAGGATATCTCCTACAATGAGCAGTTCTTC
>many|TRBD2|TRBJ2-5|TRBV29-1
CSANPGGETQYF
TGCAGCGCCAACCCGGGGGGAGAGACCCAGTACTTC
>.|TRBD2|TRBJ2-2|TRBV10-3
CAISPAGRGRSGELFF
TGTGCCATCAGCCCCGCCGGGAGGGGACGGTCCGGGGAGCTGTTTTTT
>many|.|TRBJ2-2|TRBV6-2/TRBV6-3
CASSYLNPSDTGELFF
TGTGCCAGCAGTTACCTTAACCCGTCAGACACCGGGGAGCTGTTTTTT
>.|.|TRBJ1-1|TRBV6-5
CASSYSRAGLLGTEAFF
TGTGCCAGCAGTTACTCGAGGGCGGGCCTTTTGGGCACTGAAGCTTTCTTT
>.|.|TRBJ2-5|TRBV20-1
CSAPHEQGQETQYF
TGCAGTGCTCCCCATGAGCAGGGTCAAGAGACCCAGTACTTC
>few|.|TRBJ1-6|TRBV20-1
CSARGRGSYNSPLHF
TGCAGTGCTAGAGGTAGAGGCTCCTATAATTCACCCCTCCACTTT
>.|.|TRBJ1-5|TRBV30
CAWSVRSGGVGQHF
TGTGCCTGGAGTGTACGTTCCGGAGGGGTCGGCCAGCATTTT
>.|.|TRBJ2-1|TRBV10-3
CAISEGKGSEQFF
TGTGCCATCAGTGAGGGGAAAGGAAGTGAGCAGTTCTTC
>.|TRBD1|TRBJ1-5|TRBV6-2/TRBV6-3
CASRTTGGNNQPQHF
TGTGCCAGCAGAACGACAGGGGGCAACAATCAGCCCCAGCATTTT
>.|TRBD1|TRBJ1-2|TRBV5-1
CASSLEGQGPQWPYGYTF
TGCGCCAGCAGCTTGGAGGGACAGGGGCCCCAGTGGCCCTATGGCTACACCTTC
>.|.|TRBJ1-4|TRBV4-3
CASSRVDSPNEKLFF
TGCGCCAGCAGCCGCGTGGACAGCCCTAATGAAAAACTGTTTTTT
>.|.|TRBJ2-1|TRBV20-1
CSARGFFSRGSEQFF
TGCAGTGCTAGAGGATTTTTTTCGAGGGGCAGTGAGCAGTTCTTC
>few|TRBD2|TRBJ2-1|TRBV7-3
CASSRGAVAGGPYNEQFF
TGTGCCAGCAGCCGGGGCGCGGTAGCGGGGGGGCCCTACAATGAGCAGTTCTTC
>.|TRBD2|TRBJ2-7|TRBV18
CASSPSGGAPEQYF
TGTGCCAGCTCACCTAGCGGGGGGGCCCCCGAGCAGTACTTC
>few|TRBD2|TRBJ2-5|TRBV15
CATSSGTLAGGYWGETQYF
TGTGCCACCAGCAGTGGGACACTAGCGGGGGGCTATTGGGGGGAGACCCAGTACTTC
>.|.|TRBJ1-2|TRBV12-3/TRBV12-4
CASSLWADTNYGYTF
TGTGCCAGCAGTTTATGGGCAGATACTAACTATGGCTACACCTTC
>few|TRBD1|TRBJ2-3|TRBV6-5
CASSRDRGRYTDTQYF
TGTGCCAGCAGCCGCGACAGGGGTAGATACACAGATACGCAGTATTTT
>few|TRBD1|TRBJ1-2|TRBV24-1
CATSDPGQGPANYGYTF
TGTGCCACCAGTGACCCCGGACAGGGGCCAGCTAACTATGGCTACACCTTC
>many|.|TRBJ2-3|TRBV12-3/TRBV12-4
CASSLPGLGTGLTVGGTDTQYF
TGTGCCAGCAGTTTACCAGGCCTGGGTACTGGGCTGACGGTCGGGGGCACAGATACGCAGTATTTT